A selection of T cell receptor beta chains follows, all from one sample in a study of CD4 T cells in relation to SARS-CoV-2 and coronaviruses. Their antigens remain unidentified. Data came from immunoSEQ multiplex PCR; TCRdb stores just in-frame clones and leaves some out. In the table there are fewer than 25,000 clones, just under 70% of which are singletons. Sequenced input: CD4+ T cells from PBMCs, cultured in vitro. The receptor source for this set is a human donor in good health. CDR3s include the opening cysteine and the closing phenylalanine or tryptophan. The D gene is left open where the match is weak. Not all rows give a size; the values are once, few, many and, for expanded clones, a class.

V gene	D gene	J gene	clone size	CDR3 DNA	CDR3 protein
TRBV7-7	NA	TRBJ2-1	NA	TGTGCTAGCAGCTTGGGAACTTCGAACAATGAGCAGTTCTTC	CASSLGTSNNEQFF
TRBV2	TRBD1	TRBJ2-1	NA	TGTGCCAGCAGCCCGGGACAGGGGAGGGAGGGGGCCTACAATGAGCAGTTCTTC	CASSPGQGREGAYNEQFF
TRBV4-1	NA	TRBJ2-7	NA	TGCGCCAGCAGCCAAGATAGATGGGCGGGAACCTCCTACGAGCAGTACTTC	CASSQDRWAGTSYEQYF
TRBV19	NA	TRBJ2-5	NA	TGTGCCAGTAGCAGCTTGTTCTCAAGAGATACCCAGTACTTC	CASSSLFSRDTQYF
TRBV19	NA	TRBJ2-3	few	TGTGCCAGTAGTATGCAGGGGACAGATACGCAGTATTTT	CASSMQGTDTQYF
TRBV11-3	TRBD2	TRBJ2-3	NA	TGTGCCAGCAGCTTAGATGGGGTGGGCGGACTAGCGACGCAGTATTTT	CASSLDGVGGLATQYF
TRBV5-1	NA	TRBJ2-7	once	TGCGCCAGCAGCTTCTCAGGGTCGCAGGAGCAGTACTTC	CASSFSGSQEQYF
TRBV30	NA	TRBJ1-1	NA	TGTGCCTGGAGTAGGGGGGCGAACACTGAAGCTTTCTTT	CAWSRGANTEAFF
TRBV23-1	NA	TRBJ2-1	NA	TGCGCCGATCACCTAGTAGGTGGTGAGCAGTTCTTC	CADHLVGGEQFF
TRBV2	TRBD1	TRBJ2-7	NA	TGTGCCAGCAGCCGGGACAGGGGGCACCACGAGCAGTACTTC	CASSRDRGHHEQYF
TRBV19	TRBD2	TRBJ2-2	NA	TGTGCCAGTAGTCTAGCGGTAAACACCGGGGAGCTGTTTTTT	CASSLAVNTGELFF
TRBV28	TRBD1	TRBJ1-5	NA	TGTGCCAAGATCCGACAGGGGGGGAATCAGCCCCAGCATTTT	CAKIRQGGNQPQHF
TRBV6-2/TRBV6-3	NA	TRBJ1-1	NA	TGTGCCAGCAGTTACTCGAGGCGGGCAGGGAAAGCTTTCTTT	CASSYSRRAGKAFF
TRBV19	NA	TRBJ2-7	NA	TGTGCCAGTAGTGTAAGATTTTTATACGAGCAGTACTTC	CASSVRFLYEQYF